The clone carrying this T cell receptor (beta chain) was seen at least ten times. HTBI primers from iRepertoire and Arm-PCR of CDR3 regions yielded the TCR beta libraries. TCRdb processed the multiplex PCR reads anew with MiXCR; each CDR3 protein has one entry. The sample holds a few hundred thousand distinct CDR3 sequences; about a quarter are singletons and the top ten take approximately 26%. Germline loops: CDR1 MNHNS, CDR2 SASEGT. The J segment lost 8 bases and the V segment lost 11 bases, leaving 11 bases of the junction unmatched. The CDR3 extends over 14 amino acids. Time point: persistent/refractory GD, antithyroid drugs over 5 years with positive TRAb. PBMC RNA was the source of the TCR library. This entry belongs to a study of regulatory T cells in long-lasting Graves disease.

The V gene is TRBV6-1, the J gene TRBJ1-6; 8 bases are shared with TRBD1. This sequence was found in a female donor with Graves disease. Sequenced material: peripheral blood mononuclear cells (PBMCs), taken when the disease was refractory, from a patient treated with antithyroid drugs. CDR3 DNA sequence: TGTGCCGCGCGACAGGGGAGTCACGATTCACCCCTCCACTTT. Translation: CAARQGSHDSPLHF.